This T cell receptor (beta chain) derives from a study of CD4 T cells in relation to SARS-CoV-2 and coronaviruses. Study conclusions and caveats: According to naive versus memory sequencing, detected responses are memory recall, not newly primed. Crossreactive clones expanded significantly less to SARS-CoV-2 than monoreactive clones.

Using immunoSEQ multiplex PCR, the repertoire was profiled, and TCRdb retains in-frame clones only, with some absent. The data contain approximately 50,000 clones, 92% of them seen just once; the ten biggest clones take up under 0.4%. The sample holds a few counts of this clone. Its antigen is currently unknown. Sequences were obtained from naive CD4+ T cells from PBMCs. Subset described: naive CD4+ T cells isolated by negative enrichment. This receptor was obtained from an adult with COVID-19.

The CDR3 DNA reads TGTGCCAGCAGCCAGGAAACCTTCTACGAGCAGTACTTC. Amino acids: CASSQETFYEQYF. The rearrangement joins TRBV3-1 (or the pseudogene TRBV3-2) to TRBJ2-7; unclear D gene. This CDR3 is built from 13 residues. V was shortened by 3 bases and J by 3 bases, with 9 bases between the two germline ends. Germline loops: CDR1 LGHDT, CDR2 YNNKEL (reference sequence).